Here is one TCR beta chain with its context. Its cognate antigen has yet to be identified. Base qualities are not provided; no much larger clone lies one nucleotide away. The record originates from a study of radiotherapy plus CTLA-4 blockade in lung cancer listed by TCRdb under 2018. Some background on the complete study: Objective responses occurred in approximately 19% of enrolled patients, and roughly 30% achieved disease control.

Beyond this particular receptor, the publication reports: The strongest predictors of response, as reported, were early dynamic changes in blood T cell clones along with a rise in serum interferon-beta after radiation. After treatment with radiotherapy and ipilimumab, TCR clones that came from tumors expanded in the peripheral blood.

In this study, focal radiation therapy paired with CTLA-4 blockade (ipilimumab) was tested in patients who had chemo-refractory metastatic non-small-cell lung cancer. The method behind the library was the immunoSEQ multiplex PCR assay. TCRdb mirrors the immuneACCESS table, restricted to in-frame sequences. Some clones are absent from its copies; in checked studies, under half trace to an unresolved V gene, and the reason for the others is unknown. This sample is represented by 65,000 to 95,000 clones; around 86% of them were singletons. The top ten clonotypes cover roughly two fifths of the sample. V is cut back by 2 bases and J by 4 bases, with 9 bases in the junction unmatched. The germline V gene gives CDR1 as SGHVS and CDR2 as FQNEAQ. The CDR3, cysteine through phenylalanine, is 18 amino acids long. The kept DNA is CDR3 alone, 54 bases in frame from the first base.

The sequence joins TRBV7-8 to TRBJ2-2; 11 bases in between match TRBD2. The clonotype originates from a human donor with non-small cell lung cancer that progressed on radiotherapy plus ipilimumab. The sample was peripheral blood, taken from a patient treated with radiotherapy plus ipilimumab. The DNA reads TGTGCCAGCAGCTTAATTACTAGCGGGAGTATGAGCACCGGGGAGCTGTTTTTT. It codes for CASSLITSGSMSTGELFF.